A selection of T cell receptor beta chains follows, all from one sample in a study of blood T cell repertoires in COVID-19. The protocol was immunoSEQ multiplex PCR, while the TCRdb copy is restricted to in-frame clones and leaves out a portion. The table has approximately 200,000 clones, around 85% seen once. Sequencing was performed on PBMCs or T cells enriched from blood (not recorded which). These receptors were obtained from a woman in her twenties or thirties who had recovered from COVID-19. CDR3s include the opening cysteine and the closing phenylalanine or tryptophan. The D gene is left open where the match is weak. Only part of the rows carry a size: once, few, many, or a class if the clone is expanded.

TRBV5-6,TRBD2,TRBJ2-1,-,TGTGCCAGCAGCCGCGCCGGGACTAATTACAATGAGCAGTTCTTC,CASSRAGTNYNEQFF
TRBV12-2,-,TRBJ1-4,-,TGTGCAAGTCGGTCCCGGGACAGGGGTGAAAAACTGTTTTTT,CASRSRDRGEKLFF
TRBV5-6,TRBD1,TRBJ2-7,-,TGTGCCAGCAGACAAACGGGACAGGGGTTCTACGAGCAGTACTTC,CASRQTGQGFYEQYF
TRBV11-3,-,TRBJ2-3,few,TGTGCCAGCAGCCCAGGACAGAATACAGATACGCAGTATTTT,CASSPGQNTDTQYF
TRBV7-2,-,TRBJ2-7,once,TGTGCCAGCAGCAGGAGGTCCTACGAGCAGTACTTC,CASSRRSYEQYF
TRBV7-8,-,TRBJ1-5,-,TGTGCCAGCAGGGAAGGGGTAAGCAATCAGCCCCAGCATTTT,CASREGVSNQPQHF
TRBV5-6,TRBD1,TRBJ2-7,few,TGTGCCAGCAGCTGGTACAGGGGGCCGGGAGAGCAGTACTTC,CASSWYRGPGEQYF
TRBV3-1/TRBV3-2,-,TRBJ2-5,once,TGTGCCAGCAGCCCGAGGGAGACCCAGTACTTC,CASSPRETQYF
TRBV9,TRBD1,TRBJ1-1,once,TGTGCCAGCAGCTCTGGACAGGGCTACACTGAAGCTTTCTTT,CASSSGQGYTEAFF
TRBV27,-,TRBJ1-3,-,TGTGCCAGCAGGGGCTACTCTGGAAACACCATATATTTT,CASRGYSGNTIYF
TRBV4-2,-,TRBJ1-2,-,TGTGCCAGCAGCCATGACGGACGGGAAACTAACTATGGCTACACCTTC,CASSHDGRETNYGYTF
TRBV18,TRBD1,TRBJ2-1,-,TGTGCCAGCTCACCCATGAAGACAGGGACGGATGAGCAGTTCTTC,CASSPMKTGTDEQFF
TRBV12-3/TRBV12-4,-,TRBJ2-2,-,TGTGCCAGCAGTCGACAGTACACCGGGGAGCTGTTTTTT,CASSRQYTGELFF
TRBV4-1,-,TRBJ1-2,once,TGCGCCAGCAGCCAAGACGGGGGGCTCTATGGCTACACCTTC,CASSQDGGLYGYTF
TRBV5-1,TRBD1,TRBJ1-1,once,TGCGCCAGCAGCTCCGAAGGACAGGAGAACACTGAAGCTTTCTTT,CASSSEGQENTEAFF
TRBV7-2,TRBD2,TRBJ2-7,few,TGTGCCAGCACCCCGAGGGGCGGGAGGGCGTCCTACGAGCAGTACTTC,CASTPRGGRASYEQYF